Each of the 8 T cell receptor beta chains below was sequenced from the same sample in a study of T-cell reconstitution after alpha-beta-depleted transplantation in children. Preparing the TCRbeta library involved the use of unique molecular identifiers. TCRdb fed the PCR reads into MiXCR, producing one record per CDR3 protein. This sample yields almost 600,000 distinct CDR3 sequences, of which 27% are seen a single time; less than 40% belongs to the top ten. The specimen comprised PBMCs, sampled before TCRalphabeta/CD19-depleted stem cell transplant. The origin of the receptors is a boy in the first two years of life with Wiskott-Aldrich syndrome, due to receive a stem cell transplant.

V gene TRBV5-4 combines with J gene TRBJ1-1; 9 bases map to TRBD1. The CDR3 is made up of 16 amino acids. V lost 5 bases and J lost 3; bases outside the gene matches: 11. Germline V gene data show CDR1 as SGHNT and CDR2 as YYREEE (reference sequence). Here the CDR3 reads CASRAGKRTGDTEAFF. The CDR3, as DNA: TGTGCCAGCAGGGCGGGGAAGCGGACAGGGGACACTGAAGCTTTCTTT.

This clonotype was counted between two and nine times. The rearrangement uses TRBV7-3 and TRBJ2-2; maybe TRBD1 (6 bases). With 4 bases removed from V and 8 bases from J, the gap between germline ends came to 11 bases. In germline, CDR1 is SGHTA, CDR2 FQGTGA. This CDR3 is 13 amino acids long. The CDR3: CASSYTGNGELFF. The CDR3 coding sequence is TGTGCCAGCAGCTATACAGGGAATGGGGAGCTGTTTTTT.

This chain connects TRBV7-8 to TRBJ2-5; weak D call: TRBD1 (5 bases). Germline CDR1 SGHVS, CDR2 FQNEAQ. V was trimmed by 3 bases and J by 5 bases, leaving 16 bases between them. CDR3 size: 15 residues. As DNA, the CDR3 is TGTGCCAGCAGCTTGTGGCGTGACCCAGGGGAGACCCAGTACTTC. Translated: CASSLWRDPGETQYF.

This clonotype was detected only a few times. The chain carries TRBV20-1 and TRBJ2-4; D remains ambiguous. CDR3 length: 14 residues. Deletions cut 0 bases from V and 3 bases from J, with 9 bases between. Germline V CDR1 and CDR2: DFQATT, SNEGSKA (reference sequence). For the CDR3, the DNA is TGCAGTGCTAGAGATGGAGTCAGCAAAAACATTCAGTACTTC. This codes for CSARDGVSKNIQYF.

This clonotype was seen more than once but under ten times. The CDR3 is CSAPLRGAGEQFF. The CDR3 bases are TGCAGTGCTCCGCTTAGGGGGGCGGGTGAGCAGTTCTTC. The chain has TRBV20-1 and TRBJ2-1, with D perhaps given as TRBD1 or TRBD2 (6 bases each). Per the germline V gene, CDR1 is DFQATT and CDR2 is SNEGSKA (reference sequence). This CDR3 spans 13 amino acids. Trimming removed 5 bases at V and 9 bases at J, with 17 bases between.

The CDR3 DNA sequence: TGCAGTGCTAGAAGGACTAGCGGGAGGAACAATGAGCAGTTCTTC. This encodes CSARRTSGRNNEQFF. The rearrangement links TRBV20-1 to TRBJ2-1; 14 positions agree with TRBD2. CDR1 is DFQATT, CDR2 SNEGSKA, per germline (reference sequence). The CDR3 has 15 residues. The junction had 2 bases not matched to a gene; V was cut back by 2 bases and J by 5 bases.

The chain links TRBV12-5 to TRBJ2-1; D remains ambiguous. V was trimmed by 0 bases and J by 4 bases, leaving 4 bases between them. Germline V CDR1 and CDR2: LGHNT, FRNRAP. This CDR3 has 13 residues. CDR3 sequence: CASGLVGYNEQFF. The CDR3 nucleotides are TGTGCTAGTGGTTTGGTAGGGTACAATGAGCAGTTCTTC.

This clonotype was seen a few times. The chain has TRBV6-1 and TRBJ1-2, with 8 positions matching TRBD1. Germline V gene data show CDR1 as MNHNS and CDR2 as SASEGT. This CDR3 spans 17 amino acids. V dropped 5 bases and J dropped 2; count of bases not matched to a gene: 13. CDR3 protein: CASSPWTGRGINYGYTF. In DNA form, the CDR3 reads TGTGCCAGCAGTCCCTGGACAGGGAGAGGGATAAACTATGGCTACACCTTC.